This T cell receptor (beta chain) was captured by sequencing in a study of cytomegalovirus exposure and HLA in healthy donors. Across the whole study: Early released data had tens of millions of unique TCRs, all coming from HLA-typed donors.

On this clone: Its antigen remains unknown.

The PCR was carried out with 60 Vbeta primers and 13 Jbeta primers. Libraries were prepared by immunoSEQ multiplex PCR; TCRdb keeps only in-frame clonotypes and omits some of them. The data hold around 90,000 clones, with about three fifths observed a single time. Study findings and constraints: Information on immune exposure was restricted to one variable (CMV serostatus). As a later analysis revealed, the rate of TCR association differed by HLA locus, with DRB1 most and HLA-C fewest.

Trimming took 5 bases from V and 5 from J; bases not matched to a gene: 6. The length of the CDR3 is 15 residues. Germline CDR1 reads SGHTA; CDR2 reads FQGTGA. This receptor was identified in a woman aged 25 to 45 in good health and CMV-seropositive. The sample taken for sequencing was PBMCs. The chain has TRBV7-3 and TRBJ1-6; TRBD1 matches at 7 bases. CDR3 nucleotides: TGTGCCAGCAGCGCTACCGGGACAGATAATTCACCCCTCCACTTT. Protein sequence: CASSATGTDNSPLHF.